This T cell receptor beta chain was captured in a study of CD8 T cells in Susac syndrome. General study points: Susac CD8+ cells expanded clonally the most in TEMRA cells and in active patients.

V was clipped by 3 bases and J by 4 bases; unmatched bases: 3. The CDR3 sequence is 14 residues long. Of note for this clonotype: The antigen remains undetermined.

About 0.45 to 1 ug RNA was reverse transcribed with random hexamers. With immunoSEQ multiplex PCR, TCR beta CDR3 was amplified across 54 Vbeta and 13 Jbeta. TCRdb reprocessed the immunoSEQ multiplex PCR reads with MiXCR, giving one entry per CDR3 protein. The sample lists around 170,000 distinct CDR3 sequences; just under 95% were seen once. Patients with Susac syndrome fulfilled recently defined diagnostic criteria for definite or probable disease. The chain is built from TRBV12-3 or TRBV12-4 and TRBJ2-7; 10 bases map to TRBD2. The material sequenced was CD8+ T cells from PBMCs. The sequence came from a human donor with Susac syndrome. CDR3 nucleotides: TGTGCCAGCAGTTTCACGACTAGCGGGTACGAGCAGTACTTC. It codes for CASSFTTSGYEQYF.